Each of the 30 T cell receptor beta chains below was sequenced from the same sample in a study of T cell responses to AZD1222 COVID-19 vaccine. Here immunoSEQ multiplex PCR was the method, and the copy in TCRdb shows in-frame clones only, minus some. Of some 120,000 clones listed, roughly 93% are singletons. Sequencing was performed on peripheral blood, taken on day 0 of AZD1222 vaccination. These receptor sequences come from an adult in good health.

CDR3 nucleotide sequence: TGTGCCACCAGCATTTTACAGGGGGTCGGCAATCAGCCCCAGCATTTT. Translation gives CATSILQGVGNQPQHF. The V call is TRBV15, the J call TRBJ1-5, with 8 nucleotides matching TRBD1. V was clipped by 4 bases and J by 2 bases; unmatched bases: 7. The V gene's germline CDR1 is LNHNV and CDR2 YYDKDF (reference sequence). This CDR3 comprises 16 residues.

The CDR3 protein is CASRDGLREFF. CDR3 DNA: TGTGCCAGCAGAGACGGACTTAGGGAGTTCTTC. The chain employs TRBV5-4 and TRBJ2-1, with D possibly matching TRBD2 (5 bases). The ends were cut back, 5 bases at V and 14 bases at J, with 14 bases in the middle. In germline, CDR1 is SGHNT, CDR2 YYREEE (reference sequence). The CDR3 loop spans 11 amino acids.

The chain's CDR3 is CASSPGQQETQYF. The CDR3 DNA reads TGTGCCAGCAGCCCTGGCCAGCAAGAGACCCAGTACTTC. The J gene is TRBJ2-5, the V gene TRBV9; unclear D gene. V shed 4 bases and J shed 2 bases, with 9 bases lying between them. The germline gives CDR1 SGDLS, CDR2 YYNGEE. The CDR3 totals 13 residues.

This sequence joins TRBV11-2 and TRBJ2-5; TRBD1 aligns across 7 bases. This CDR3 is 15 amino acids long. CDR1 is SGHAT, CDR2 FQNNGV, per germline. The V gene end was trimmed by 5 bases and the J gene end by 4 bases; junction bases not matched to a gene: 10. CDR3 residues: CASSIIRQGVETQYF. Written as DNA, the CDR3 is TGTGCCAGCAGCATAATACGACAGGGAGTAGAGACCCAGTACTTC. Full variable domain (rest looked up from reference TRBV11-2 and TRBJ2-5): EAGVAQSPRYKIIEKRQSVAFWCNPISGHATLYWYQQILGQGPKLLIQFQNNGVVDDSQLPKDRFSAERLKGVDSTLKIQPAKLEDSAVYLCASSIIRQGVETQYFGPGTRLLVL.

The chain combines TRBV10-3 with TRBJ1-1, with D maybe TRBD1 (5 bases). The V gene lost 2 bases and the J gene lost 3 bases, with 10 bases spanning the gap. The CDR3 spans 14 residues. CDR1 ENHRY and CDR2 SYGVKD come from the germline V gene. This CDR3 reads CAISEGGDHTEAFF. DNA of the CDR3: TGTGCCATCAGTGAGGGGGGAGACCACACTGAAGCTTTCTTT.

The chain couples TRBV2 to TRBJ1-5; the D is unclear. CDR3 length: 15 amino acids. V was cut by 7 bases and J by 7 bases, with 20 bases left in between. Germline V gene lookup returns CDR1 SNHLY and CDR2 FYNNEI. CDR3 nucleotides: TGTGCCAGCACTCCCCTTCTGGGATTCGGGCAGCCCCAGCATTTT. Translation: CASTPLLGFGQPQHF.

CDR3 region: CASSPPVDNEQFF. The CDR3 DNA reads TGTGCCAGCAGCCCACCCGTAGATAATGAGCAGTTCTTC. This sequence joins TRBV4-2 and TRBJ2-1; D unclear. The length of the CDR3 is 13 residues. CDR1 and CDR2 from the germline V gene are LGHNA and YNFKEQ. The V gene lost 4 bases and the J gene lost 7 bases, with 11 bases spanning the gap.

V and J are TRBV2 and TRBJ1-4, with 8 bases matching TRBD1. The ends lost 6 bases at V and 4 bases at J; junction bases unmatched: 7. The CDR3 contains 15 residues. Germline V gives CDR1 SNHLY, CDR2 FYNNEI. The CDR3 here is CASRSLQGVNEKLFF. The CDR3 DNA sequence: TGTGCCAGCAGATCCTTACAGGGGGTTAATGAAAAACTGTTTTTT.

The rearrangement links TRBV2 to TRBJ2-7; 9 nucleotides match TRBD1. Unmatched junction bases numbered 12, after V lost 10 bases and J lost 5 bases. The CDR3 is made up of 14 amino acids. Germline V gives CDR1 SNHLY, CDR2 FYNNEI. CDR3 protein: CATLAGQGLNEQYF. The CDR3 nucleotides read TGTGCCACTCTCGCGGGACAGGGTCTCAACGAGCAGTACTTC.

This chain uses TRBV5-1 with TRBJ1-4; no reliable D call. Germline V gene lookup returns CDR1 SGHRS and CDR2 YFSETQ. The CDR3 has 16 residues. V lost 2 bases to trimming and J lost 0 bases, with 11 bases between them. CDR3 residues: CASSLTNGATNEKLFF. As DNA, the CDR3 is TGCGCCAGCAGCTTAACAAACGGTGCAACTAATGAAAAACTGTTTTTT.

The CDR3 spells CASTGVSRRDGNQPQHF. For the CDR3, the DNA is TGTGCCAGCACTGGTGTCTCACGCAGGGATGGCAATCAGCCCCAGCATTTT. The chain combines TRBV27 with TRBJ1-5, with D tentatively TRBD1 (5 bases). The CDR3 length is 17 residues. CDR1 and CDR2 (germline): MNHEY, SMNVEV (reference sequence). The V gene lost 7 bases and the J gene lost 2 bases, with 21 bases spanning the gap.

The rearrangement uses TRBV7-9 and TRBJ1-1; D is undetermined. CDR3 size: 12 residues. The ends were cut back, 1 base at V and 7 bases at J, with 7 bases in the middle. In germline, CDR1 is SEHNR, CDR2 FQNEAQ (reference sequence). The CDR3 region has the DNA TGTGCCAGCAGCTTAGAACGGTTTGAAGCTTTCTTT. The encoded protein is CASSLERFEAFF.

The CDR3 reads CASSIVNDEQFF. The CDR3 DNA is TGTGCCAGTAGTATAGTTAACGATGAGCAGTTCTTC. The chain uses TRBV19 and TRBJ2-1; no clear D. Germline CDR1 LNHDA, CDR2 SQIVND (reference sequence). With 1 base removed from V and 8 bases from J, the gap between germline ends came to 6 bases. The CDR3 has 12 residues.

The V and J genes are TRBV5-1 and TRBJ1-1; D is uncertain. This CDR3 is 13 amino acids long. V gave up 4 bases and J gave up 8 bases, with 15 bases separating them. Germline V gene lookup returns CDR1 SGHRS and CDR2 YFSETQ. This CDR3 is CASSPEGHGEAFF. DNA of the CDR3: TGCGCCAGCAGCCCGGAGGGCCACGGGGAAGCTTTCTTT. The entire variable domain, with the rest obtained from reference TRBV5-1 and TRBJ1-1, is as follows: KAGVTQTPRYLIKTRGQQVTLSCSPISGHRSVSWYQQTPGQGLQFLFEYFSETQRNKGNFPGRFSGRQFSNSRSEMNVSTLELGDSALYLCASSPEGHGEAFFGQGTRLTVV.

V usage is TRBV7-9 and J usage is TRBJ1-5, with 8 bases matching TRBD1. This CDR3 spans 17 amino acids. The V and J ends lost 0 bases and 3 bases, in that order; junction bases with no gene match: 7. The germline V gene encodes CDR1 SEHNR and CDR2 FQNEAQ (reference sequence). The CDR3 region is CASSLAYGQGNNQPQHF. Written as DNA, the CDR3 is TGTGCCAGCAGCTTAGCCTATGGACAGGGAAACAATCAGCCCCAGCATTTT. Combining the CDR3 with reference TRBV7-9 and TRBJ1-5 gives the whole variable domain DTGVSQNPRHKITKRGQNVTFRCDPISEHNRLYWYRQTLGQGPEFLTYFQNEAQLEKSRLLSDRFSAERPKGSFSTLEIQRTEQGDSAMYLCASSLAYGQGNNQPQHFGDGTRLSIL.

This chain connects TRBV6-1 to TRBJ1-5; D is possibly TRBD1 (6 bases). This CDR3 has 17 residues. The germline V gene has CDR1 MNHNS and CDR2 SASEGT. V shed 2 bases and J shed 8 bases, with 22 bases lying between them. CDR3 nucleotides: TGTGCCAGCAGTGAAAGATCTTTATTGGGGGGCGGTGAGCCCCAGCATTTT. This gives the protein CASSERSLLGGGEPQHF.

This clone showed up just once. The V gene is TRBV30, the J gene TRBJ1-4, with D possibly TRBD1 on 5 matching bases. Germline V lookup: CDR1 GTSNPN, CDR2 SVGIG (reference sequence). Trimming took 5 bases from V and 7 from J, leaving 14 bases between them. The CDR3 totals 13 residues. The CDR3 DNA reads TGTGCCTGGTCCAGGGTTGGGACTGAAAAACTGTTTTTT. Amino acid sequence: CAWSRVGTEKLFF.

The count of this clone is one. This chain uses TRBV3-1 (or the pseudogene TRBV3-2) with TRBJ1-5; 7 nucleotides align to TRBD1. V lost 4 bases, J lost 4 bases, and 4 bases stayed unmatched. The length of the CDR3 is 14 residues. Germline CDR1 is LGHDT and CDR2 is YNNKEL (reference sequence). As DNA, the CDR3 is TGTGCCAGCAGCCTCCGGGACAGTAATCAGCCCCAGCATTTT. Its translation: CASSLRDSNQPQHF.

V is TRBV27 and J is TRBJ2-2, with D uncertain. The CDR3 length is 15 residues. Germline-derived CDR1 and CDR2 are MNHEY and SMNVEV (reference sequence). Between the trimmed V and J ends, which lost 6 bases and 6 bases, there was a span of 17 bases. DNA of the CDR3: TGTGCCAGCAGACCCCGAACTCTCTATTCCGGGGAGCTGTTTTTT. Translating gives CASRPRTLYSGELFF.

CDR3 in amino acids: CASSVNSGGPYEQYF. In DNA, the CDR3 is TGTGCCAGCAGTGTCAATAGCGGGGGGCCCTACGAGCAGTACTTC. The rearrangement uses TRBV2 and TRBJ2-7; 10 nucleotides agree with TRBD2. Trimming at V came to 4 bases and at J to 2 bases, leaving 5 bases not matched to a gene. CDR1 is SNHLY, CDR2 FYNNEI, per germline. The CDR3 length is 15 residues.

The genes are TRBV19 and TRBJ1-1; D gene unclear. The germline V gene has CDR1 LNHDA and CDR2 SQIVND (reference sequence). The germline V and J ends were trimmed by 5 bases and 8 bases, with 15 bases remaining between them. This CDR3 contains 13 residues. The DNA of the CDR3 is TGTGCCAGTAGTCCCATATTCGGTGGGGAAGCTTTCTTT. It yields the protein CASSPIFGGEAFF.

V is TRBV5-5 and J is TRBJ1-5, with no clear D. V gave up 6 bases and J gave up 7 bases, with 17 bases separating them. The CDR3 length is 14 residues. The germline V gene encodes CDR1 SGHKS and CDR2 YYEKEE (reference sequence). The CDR3 nucleotides are TGTGCCAGCACCCCCGGGCCGGTTGGGCAGCCCCAGCATTTT. Encoded protein: CASTPGPVGQPQHF.

This clone was detected once. V is TRBV29-1 and J is TRBJ2-3; D unclear. Per germline, CDR1 SQVTM and CDR2 ANQGSEA. With 6 bases removed from V and 0 bases from J, the gap between germline ends came to 13 bases. The CDR3 spans 14 residues. The CDR3 sequence is CSVGEVRSTDTQYF. The CDR3 bases are TGCAGCGTCGGAGAAGTTCGTAGCACAGATACGCAGTATTTT.

On this clone: Other DNA sequences from this sample encode an identical CDR3 as well. V usage is TRBV2 and J usage is TRBJ2-7; D may be TRBD2 (5 bases). CDR3 length equals 14 residues. The germline V gene has CDR1 SNHLY and CDR2 FYNNEI. The V end lost 2 bases, the J end lost 0 bases, and 8 bases lay between the germline ends. The CDR3 region is CASSENRDSYEQYF. DNA for the CDR3: TGTGCCAGCAGTGAAAATCGGGACTCCTACGAGCAGTACTTC. The full variable domain, with the rest looked up from reference TRBV2 and TRBJ2-7, is EPEVTQTPSHQVTQMGQEVILRCVPISNHLYFYWYRQILGQKVEFLVSFYNNEISEKSEIFDDQFSVERPDGSNFTLKIRSTKLEDSAMYFCASSENRDSYEQYFGPGTRLTVT.

This clone occurred once. The gene calls are TRBV12-3 or TRBV12-4 and TRBJ2-1; the D gene is possibly TRBD1 (8 bases). V lost 5 bases and J 12 bases, leaving 17 bases between the germline ends. CDR3 size: 13 residues. The CDR3 DNA is TGTGCCAGCAGTCGTACAGGGGGGGTACGGCAGTTCTTC. Its translation: CASSRTGGVRQFF.

The chain links TRBV7-9 to TRBJ2-2; 8 nucleotides agree with TRBD2. The ends lost 5 bases at V and 5 bases at J; junction bases unmatched: 4. This CDR3 region has 14 residues. Germline CDR1 reads SEHNR; CDR2 reads FQNEAQ (reference sequence). The CDR3 DNA reads TGTGCCAGCAGCGTTAGCGGGGTAACCGGGGAGCTGTTTTTT. It translates to CASSVSGVTGELFF.

The chain carries TRBV25-1 and TRBJ1-3; no reliable D call. The CDR3 spans 16 residues. V lost 3 bases and J 0 bases, leaving 12 bases between the germline ends. CDR1 and CDR2 from the germline V gene are MGHDK and SYGVNS. As DNA, the CDR3 is TGTGCCAGCAGTGAGTGGACGTTGAGCTCTGGAAACACCATATATTTT. Translation gives CASSEWTLSSGNTIYF. The variable domain in full, completed from reference TRBV25-1 and TRBJ1-3, reads EADIYQTPRYLVIGTGKKITLECSQTMGHDKMYWYQQDPGMELHLIHYSYGVNSTEKGDLSSESTVSRIRTEHFPLTLESARPSHTSQYLCASSEWTLSSGNTIYFGEGSWLTVV.

This chain connects TRBV19 to TRBJ1-1; D is possibly TRBD1 (5 bases). V gave up 6 bases and J gave up 4 bases, with 9 bases separating them. Germline V gene data show CDR1 as LNHDA and CDR2 as SQIVND (reference sequence). CDR3 length: 12 amino acids. CDR3 coding DNA: TGTGCCAGTAGCCAGGGTGGCACTGAAGCTTTCTTT. It codes for CASSQGGTEAFF.

The gene calls are TRBV7-2 and TRBJ2-3, with 7 bases lining up with TRBD2. The CDR3 is made up of 17 amino acids. The V segment lost 1 base and the J segment 0 bases; nucleotides outside the gene matches: 7. Germline V gene data show CDR1 as SGHTA and CDR2 as FQGNSA. The CDR3 bases are TGTGCCAGCAGCTTAGGATTGAGCGGGGTTAGCACAGATACGCAGTATTTT. This sequence encodes CASSLGLSGVSTDTQYF. Looking up the rest from reference TRBV7-2 and TRBJ2-3 gives the full variable domain: GAGVSQSPSNKVTEKGKDVELRCDPISGHTALYWYRQSLGQGLEFLIYFQGNSAPDKSGLPSDRFSAERTGGSVSTLTIQRTQQEDSAVYLCASSLGLSGVSTDTQYFGPGTRLTVL.

This sequence joins TRBV3-1 (or the pseudogene TRBV3-2) and TRBJ2-2, with 9 bases aligning to TRBD1. The CDR3 extends over 20 amino acids. Trimming took 4 bases from V and 5 from J; bases not matched to a gene: 20. The V gene's germline CDR1 is LGHDT and CDR2 YNNKEL (reference sequence). The CDR3 bases are TGTGCCAGCAGCCCCTTACGGAAGGACAGGGGCGTTGTTGGGACCGGGGAGCTGTTTTTT. Protein sequence: CASSPLRKDRGVVGTGELFF.